This TCR beta chain was documented in a study of tumor-infiltrating lymphocytes in localized non-small cell lung cancer. Trimming left V 1 base short and J 4 bases short, with 14 bases between. This CDR3 is built from 16 residues. From germline, CDR1 is LGHNA and CDR2 YNFKEQ. TCRdb's table, derived via immunoSEQ multiplex PCR, lists solely in-frame clones and lacks some. The table has around 14,000 clones, 80% to 90% seen once. This sequence originates from a human donor with non-small cell lung cancer. The chain has TRBV4-2 and TRBJ2-1; D may be TRBD2 (6 bases). Source material: lung tumor tissue. The CDR3 nucleotides read TGTGCCAGCAGCCAAGCCAGGGTGGGGGGATACAATGAGCAGTTCTTC. Translating gives CASSQARVGGYNEQFF.